This T cell receptor (beta chain) came from a study of blood T cell repertoires in COVID-19 (dated by TCRdb to about 2020). For the wider study: Collaborator samples came from the United States, Italy and Spain and covered acute and convalescent phases of COVID-19. The material from the prospective study consisted of cDNA or gDNA derived from T cells, B-cell-depleted T cells, or PBMCs. The dataset comprised deeply sampled blood TCRbeta repertoires from subjects exposed to, actively infected with, or recovered from COVID-19. The repertoires were released in a freely available public database intended as a resource for research on the immune response to SARS-CoV-2. The samples were drawn from the first 160 participants of the ongoing ImmuneRACE study and from some 1,300 subjects provided by 6 global collaborators. The sample metadata nearly always contained a de-identified subject ID, COVID-19 status, age in years and sex. Where HLA class I and class II types were available, the types were taken from metadata supplied by the sample provider, not from assay-based typing.

The CDR3 covers 17 residues, taking in both the cysteine and the phenylalanine. The retained sequence is limited to the CDR3, 51 bases, with the frame set at the first base. Ends trimmed: V by 4 bases, J by 1 base; bases unmatched to a gene: 7. CDR1 LGHDT and CDR2 YNNKEL are derived from the germline V gene (reference sequence). This clone was seen only a few times. Its cognate antigen has yet to be identified. No base qualities exist here, and no much larger clone lies one base off it. TCRbeta CDR3 regions were amplified from genomic DNA using the immunoSEQ Assay, a bias-controlled multiplex PCR. The source study handled its data this way. Within the assay, amplification of reference gene primers was used to estimate how many nucleated cells each sample contained. To quantify the absolute abundance of each unique TCRbeta CDR3 rearrangement, sequence reads were collapsed and filtered. For each sample, productive Simpson clonality was calculated as the square root of Simpson's diversity index over productive rearrangements. This is the immuneACCESS table as TCRdb keeps it, with only in-frame sequences that have V and J called. A part of the clones is gone; compared with another copy, unresolved V genes explain less than half, and the rest is unexplained. V, J and clone size were drawn from that table, and D and trimming were deduced from the DNA. The sample contains about 130,000 clones, around 81% of them found a single time. Together, the top ten hold approximately 12% of the sample.

General conclusions and limits of the study: The amount of clinical and demographic metadata varied by source and participant and was provided uncurated.

Each collaborating institution followed its own protocols to collect whole blood in K2EDTA tubes. For TCRbeta analysis, collaborators shipped samples in one of three forms: frozen whole blood, isolated PBMCs, or DNA extracted from either of those sample types. Recombination linked TRBV3-1 (or the pseudogene TRBV3-2) to TRBJ2-4, and 10 junctional nucleotides match TRBD1. This TCR was recovered from a man aged 55 to 70 with acute or convalescent COVID-19. The sequencing sample was made of peripheral blood. The bases read TGTGCCAGCAGCCGCACCCCGGGACAGGGGGCCAAAAACATTCAGTACTTC. It is translated as CASSRTPGQGAKNIQYF.